This T cell receptor beta chain came from a study of shared clonotypes between healthy human individuals. As to this clone: Its target is unknown. One base away lies a much larger clone, so this may be a sequencing read error.

The test was conducted at deep level. The data were produced by immunoSEQ multiplex PCR, yet TCRdb's version contains in-frame clones alone and is incomplete. The sample has over a million clones, around three quarters seen once; the top ten hold approximately 0.5%. All participating donors were Caucasian adults from Nashville, Tennessee. V lost 5 bases and J lost 3, with 13 bases in between. The V gene's germline CDR1 is SEHNR and CDR2 FQNEAQ (reference sequence). The CDR3 sequence is 15 residues long. Findings and caveats of the study: Non-shared clonotypes were found to have lower generation probabilities than the clonotypes that were shared by all four of the sorted-subset donors. What rarefaction showed was incomplete sorted-subset sequencing despite large depth.

The clonotype was recovered from a man aged 18 to 35 in good health. Some clones in this sample may be carry-over from other donors' samples. The chain has TRBV7-9 and TRBJ1-4, with a weak D call TRBD1 (5 bases). Sequenced sample: memory CD4+ T cells from PBMCs. The subset here: CD45RA-negative fraction. CDR3 nucleotide sequence: TGTGCCAGCAGCCCGGGACTGGGGGCTAATGAAAAACTGTTTTTT. This encodes CASSPGLGANEKLFF.